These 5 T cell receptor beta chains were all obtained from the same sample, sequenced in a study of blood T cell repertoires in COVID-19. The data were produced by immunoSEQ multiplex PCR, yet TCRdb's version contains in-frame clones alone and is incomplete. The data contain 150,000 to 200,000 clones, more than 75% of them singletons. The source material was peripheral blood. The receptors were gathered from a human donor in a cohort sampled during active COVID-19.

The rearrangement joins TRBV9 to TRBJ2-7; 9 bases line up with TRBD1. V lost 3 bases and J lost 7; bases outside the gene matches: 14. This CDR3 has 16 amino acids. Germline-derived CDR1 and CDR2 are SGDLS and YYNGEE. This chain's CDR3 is CASSAGTGTKSGEQYF. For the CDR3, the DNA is TGTGCCAGCAGCGCCGGGACAGGGACCAAATCTGGGGAGCAGTACTTC.

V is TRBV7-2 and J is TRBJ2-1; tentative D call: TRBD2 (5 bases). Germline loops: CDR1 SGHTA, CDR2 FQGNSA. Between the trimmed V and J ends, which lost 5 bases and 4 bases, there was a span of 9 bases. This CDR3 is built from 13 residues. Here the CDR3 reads CASSEGLYNEQFF. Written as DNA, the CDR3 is TGTGCCAGCAGCGAGGGCCTTTACAATGAGCAGTTCTTC.

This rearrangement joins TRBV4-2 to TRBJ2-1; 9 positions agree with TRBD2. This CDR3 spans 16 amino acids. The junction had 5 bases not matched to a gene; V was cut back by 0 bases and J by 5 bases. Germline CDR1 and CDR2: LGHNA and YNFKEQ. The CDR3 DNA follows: TGTGCCAGCAGCCAAGAAGTGACTAGCGGTAACAATGAGCAGTTCTTC. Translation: CASSQEVTSGNNEQFF.

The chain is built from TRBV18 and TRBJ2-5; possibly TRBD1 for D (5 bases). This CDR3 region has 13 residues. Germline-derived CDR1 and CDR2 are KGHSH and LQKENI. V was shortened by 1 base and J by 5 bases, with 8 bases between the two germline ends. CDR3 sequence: CASSPQGRETQYF. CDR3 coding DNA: TGTGCCAGCTCACCACAGGGGCGGGAGACCCAGTACTTC.

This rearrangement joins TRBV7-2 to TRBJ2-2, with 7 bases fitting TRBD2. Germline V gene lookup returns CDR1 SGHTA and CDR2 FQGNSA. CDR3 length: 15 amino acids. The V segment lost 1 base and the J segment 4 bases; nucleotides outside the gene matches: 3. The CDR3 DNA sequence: TGTGCCAGCAGCTTAGTTGGGGAGGGCACCGGGGAGCTGTTTTTT. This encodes CASSLVGEGTGELFF.